This T cell receptor beta chain is from a study of lymphopenia after photon versus proton radiotherapy. Findings of the study overall: Authors raise, but do not show, better survival with proton therapy.

Here immunoSEQ multiplex PCR was the method, and the copy in TCRdb shows in-frame clones only, minus some. The table records some 76,000 clones, roughly 90% of them present only once. The ends were cut back, 4 bases at V and 9 bases at J, with 18 bases in the middle. The CDR3 is 14 residues long. CDR1 LGHNA and CDR2 YNFKEQ come from the germline V gene. Points on this clone: Its antigen remains unidentified.

The sequence was obtained from a middle-aged woman with cholangiocarcinoma. The chain uses TRBV4-2 and TRBJ1-1; D ambiguous. The sample was peripheral blood, taken from a patient treated with photon-based radiotherapy. The CDR3 loop is CASSPYPRGGQAFF. Here the CDR3 DNA reads TGTGCCAGCAGCCCCTATCCGCGGGGAGGTCAAGCTTTCTTT.